This TCR beta chain was sequenced in a study of blood T cell repertoires in COVID-19. Looking at the study overall: COVID-19 samples, acute and convalescent, were from the United States, Italy and Spain. Sources were T cells, B-cell-depleted T cells, or PBMCs; the material itself was cDNA or gDNA.

Methods used by the authors: By means of reference gene primer amplification, nucleated cell counts were estimated. TCRdb's table, derived via immunoSEQ multiplex PCR, lists solely in-frame clones and lacks some. The V and J calls and clone size were taken over from that table, and D and trimming were inferred from the DNA. The data show about 120,000 clones, 75% to 90% seen once. J was trimmed by 5 bases and V by 3 bases; bases with no gene match: 3. The CDR3 is 14 amino acids. Germline-derived CDR1 and CDR2 are MDHEN and SYDVKM. The TCR comes from a man under 40 with acute or convalescent COVID-19. Material: peripheral blood. This chain uses TRBV28 with TRBJ2-1; 8 bases align to TRBD1. Here the CDR3 reads CASSLQGANNEQFF. Written as DNA, the CDR3 is TGTGCCAGCAGTTTGCAGGGGGCTAACAATGAGCAGTTCTTC.